The clone carrying this T cell receptor beta chain was seen a handful of times. The antigen is unknown. cDNA libraries for TCR beta contained unique molecular identifiers. T cells numbering roughly 1 to 10 million yielded cDNA molecules that totaled roughly 500,000. TCRdb redid the calling of the PCR reads with MiXCR, one entry per CDR3 protein. The table records 170,000 or so distinct CDR3 sequences, 30% of them present only once. This sample was included in a study of post-analysis software for immune sequencing data. Study-wide context: Patients had relapsing-remitting, secondary progressive or progressive-relapsing multiple sclerosis; some lacked subtype.

Study outcomes and limitations: Five or six TRBV segments, TRBV5-6, TRBV5-1 and TRBV20-1 among them, were found more frequent in patients than controls. Significantly lower normalized Chao1 diversity was seen in multiple sclerosis patients than in controls.

V was pared by 1 base and J by 3 bases, with 12 bases between. CDR1 SGHVS and CDR2 FQNEAQ come from the germline V gene. The CDR3 sequence is 15 residues long. This receptor was taken from a girl aged 5 to 17 with multiple sclerosis. Sequencing used blood. The chain couples TRBV7-8 to TRBJ1-2; D possibly corresponds to TRBD1 (5 bases). DNA for the CDR3: TGTGCCAGCAGCTTAGGTATAGGGGCAGACTATGGCTACACCTTC. Protein: CASSLGIGADYGYTF. The whole variable domain, remainder taken from reference TRBV7-8 and TRBJ1-2, is GAGVSQSPRYKVAKRGQDVALRCDPISGHVSLFWYQQALGQGPEFLTYFQNEAQLDKSGLPSDRFFAERPEGSVSTLKIQRTQQEDSAVYLCASSLGIGADYGYTFGSGTRLTVV.